This TCR beta chain originates from a study of T cells after posttransplantation cyclophosphamide. On the day of bone marrow donation, the related graft donor provided peripheral blood. CDR3 size: 15 residues. V lost 0 bases, J lost 8 bases, and 5 bases stayed unmatched. Germline CDR1 GTSNPN, CDR2 SVGIG (reference sequence). The method was immunoSEQ multiplex PCR; TCRdb's version includes in-frame clones alone and lacks a portion of them. The sample includes roughly 6,600 clones, more than 95% of them seen just once. This clone has a single count. This sequence was found in a woman aged 25 to 39 in good health and a related stem cell transplant donor. This chain uses TRBV30 with TRBJ1-6; 9 bases fit TRBD1. The sequenced material came from naive CD8+ T cells sorted from PBMCs. CDR3 DNA sequence: TGTGCCTGGAGTGTAGGGACAGGGTATCATTCACCCCTCCACTTT. It yields the protein CAWSVGTGYHSPLHF.